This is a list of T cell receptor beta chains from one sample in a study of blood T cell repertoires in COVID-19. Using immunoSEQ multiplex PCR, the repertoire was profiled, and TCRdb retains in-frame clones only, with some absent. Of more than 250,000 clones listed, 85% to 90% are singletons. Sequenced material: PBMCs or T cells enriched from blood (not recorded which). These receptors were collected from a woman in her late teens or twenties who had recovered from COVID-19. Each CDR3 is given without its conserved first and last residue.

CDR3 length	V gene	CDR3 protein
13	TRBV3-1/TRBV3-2	ASSQTFSMNTEAF
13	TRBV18	ASSPPASTNTEAF
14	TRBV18	ASSPPKQGATGELF
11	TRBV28	ASSWTGGSEQY
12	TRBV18	ASSPTTGWSPLH
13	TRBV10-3	AISDGGADNSPLH
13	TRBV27	ASSPGQGDNSPLH
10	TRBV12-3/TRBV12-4	ASSFGVLGYT
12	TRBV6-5	ASKRTGRSYEQY
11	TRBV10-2	ASTGQGHTEAF
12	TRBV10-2	ASSEVQGTDTQY
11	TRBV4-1	ATRGQGGTEAF
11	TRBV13	ASSLGTGPPQH
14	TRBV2	ASSVAGSSTNEKLF
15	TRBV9	ASSVRPRTSFNYGYT
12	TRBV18	ASSPQGQGDGYT
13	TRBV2	ARKSGTDPYNEQF
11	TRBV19	ASSIPGEYGYT
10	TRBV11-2	ASSLSYTEAF
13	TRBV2	ASSAETASNQPQH
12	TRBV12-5	ASGQRTVNEKLF
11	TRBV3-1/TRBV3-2	ASSAALSYEQY
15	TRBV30	AWSPGLAGGPRETQY
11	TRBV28	ASQGALNTEAF
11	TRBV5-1	ASSRGDTGELF
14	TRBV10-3	AISESTGEGTGELF
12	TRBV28	ASTSSSGANVLT
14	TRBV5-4	ASSLELAGGVREQY
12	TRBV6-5	ASRAGPVSYEQY
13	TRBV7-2	ASSGSGLNTGELF
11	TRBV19	ASSLAGNQPQH
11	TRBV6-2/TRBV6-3	ASSYGDSETQY
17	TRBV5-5	ASSLAGRGGEVAKNIQY
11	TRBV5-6	ASSLGQEHGYT
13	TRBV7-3	ASSLLGLDFDTQY
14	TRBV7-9	ASSLGGLRDQETQY
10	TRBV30	AWNGGTYEQY
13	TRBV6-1	ASSEAIAGLYEQY
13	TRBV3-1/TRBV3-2	ASSQEGTGVSPLH
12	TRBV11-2	ASSLDQGAHEQY